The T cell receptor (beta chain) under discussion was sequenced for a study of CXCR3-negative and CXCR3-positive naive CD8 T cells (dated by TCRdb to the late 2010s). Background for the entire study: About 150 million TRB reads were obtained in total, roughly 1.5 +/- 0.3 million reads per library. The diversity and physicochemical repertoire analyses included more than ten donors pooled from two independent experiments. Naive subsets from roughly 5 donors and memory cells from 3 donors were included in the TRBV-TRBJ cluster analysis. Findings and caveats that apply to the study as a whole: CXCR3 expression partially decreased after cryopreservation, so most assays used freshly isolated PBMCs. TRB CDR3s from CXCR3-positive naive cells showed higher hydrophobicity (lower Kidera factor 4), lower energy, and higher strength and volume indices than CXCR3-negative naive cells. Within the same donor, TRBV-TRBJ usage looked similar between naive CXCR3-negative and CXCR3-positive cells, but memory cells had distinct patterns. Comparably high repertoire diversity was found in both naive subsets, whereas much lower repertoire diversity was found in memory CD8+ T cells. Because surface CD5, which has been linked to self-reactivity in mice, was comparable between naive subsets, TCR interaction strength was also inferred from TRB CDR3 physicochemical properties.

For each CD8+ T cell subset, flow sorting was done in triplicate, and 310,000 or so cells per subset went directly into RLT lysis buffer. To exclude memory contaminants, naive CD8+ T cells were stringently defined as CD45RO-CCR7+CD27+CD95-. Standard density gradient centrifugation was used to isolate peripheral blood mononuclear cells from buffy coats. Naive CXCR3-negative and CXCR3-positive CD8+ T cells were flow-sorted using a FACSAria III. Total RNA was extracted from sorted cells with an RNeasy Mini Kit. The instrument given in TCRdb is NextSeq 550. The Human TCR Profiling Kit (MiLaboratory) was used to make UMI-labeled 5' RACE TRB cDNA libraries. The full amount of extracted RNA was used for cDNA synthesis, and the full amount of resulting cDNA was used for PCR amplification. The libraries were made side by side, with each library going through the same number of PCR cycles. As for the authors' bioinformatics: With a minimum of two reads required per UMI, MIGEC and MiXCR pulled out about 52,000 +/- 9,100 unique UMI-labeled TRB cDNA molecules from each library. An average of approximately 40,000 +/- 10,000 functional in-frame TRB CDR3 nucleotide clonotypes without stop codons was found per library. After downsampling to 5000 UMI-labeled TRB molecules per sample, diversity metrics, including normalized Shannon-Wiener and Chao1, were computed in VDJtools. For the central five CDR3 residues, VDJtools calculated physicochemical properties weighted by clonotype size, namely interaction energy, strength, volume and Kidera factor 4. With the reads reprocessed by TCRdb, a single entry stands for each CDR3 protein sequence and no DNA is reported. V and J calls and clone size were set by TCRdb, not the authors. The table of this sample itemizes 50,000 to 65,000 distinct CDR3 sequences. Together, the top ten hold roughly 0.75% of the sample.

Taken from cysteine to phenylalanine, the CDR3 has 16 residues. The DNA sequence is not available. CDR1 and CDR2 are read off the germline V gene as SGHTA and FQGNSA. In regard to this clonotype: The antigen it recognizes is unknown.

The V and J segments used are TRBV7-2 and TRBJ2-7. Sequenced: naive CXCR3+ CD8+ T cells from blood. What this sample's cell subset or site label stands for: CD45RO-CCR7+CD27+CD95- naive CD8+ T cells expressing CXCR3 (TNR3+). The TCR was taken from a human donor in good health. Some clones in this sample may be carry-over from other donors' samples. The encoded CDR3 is CASSFTGQFLRYEQYF.